This TCR beta chain was sequenced in a study of T-cell reconstitution after alpha-beta-depleted transplantation in children. Study results and limitations: By one year post-transplant, T-cell counts and diversity largely arose from T cells that were newly produced. Some patients showed high day-60 TCRbeta diversity, which derived from surviving recipient T cells and thymic progenitors. Roughly two months post-transplant, alpha-beta T cells reportedly originated from several hundred graft clones that had expanded.

This clonotype was found many times. Its matching antigen is unknown. Unique molecular identifiers were built into the TCRbeta library. A single record per CDR3 protein comes from TCRdb applying MiXCR to the PCR reads. The sample has 250,000 to 300,000 distinct CDR3 sequences, 10% seen once. Germline V gene sequence: CDR1 MGHRA, CDR2 YSYEKL. CDR3 length: 13 residues. Trimming removed 6 bases at V and 2 bases at J, with 7 bases between. The sequence was obtained from a boy under two years old with acute myeloid leukemia, due to receive a stem cell transplant. V gene TRBV4-1 combines with J gene TRBJ2-2; D uncertain. This specimen consisted of PBMCs, obtained before TCRalphabeta/CD19-depleted stem cell transplant. The DNA of the CDR3 is TGCGCCAGCAGTCGACTTAACACCGGGGAGCTGTTTTTT. Translating gives CASSRLNTGELFF.